Below are 4 T cell receptor beta chains sequenced from a single sample in a study of blood T cell repertoires in COVID-19. This table comes from immunoSEQ multiplex PCR, and its TCRdb copy is limited to in-frame clones, with some not included. The table has 150,000 to 190,000 clones, 80% seen once. The sample was peripheral blood. The receptors shown here come from a man aged 55 to 70 with acute or convalescent COVID-19.

The V gene is TRBV2, the J gene TRBJ2-3, with D perhaps matching TRBD2 (6 bases). Germline CDR1 reads SNHLY; CDR2 reads FYNNEI. The CDR3 runs 14 residues. The germline V and J ends were trimmed by 6 bases and 5 bases, with 15 bases remaining between them. The CDR3 is CASSRTLGGDTQYF. Written as DNA, the CDR3 is TGTGCCAGCAGCCGGACCTTGGGGGGAGATACGCAGTATTTT.

This clone has a single count. The chain is built from TRBV24-1 and TRBJ1-2, with D perhaps TRBD1 (5 bases). Germline-derived CDR1 and CDR2 are KGHDR and SFDVKD. The CDR3 is 13 amino acids. V lost 5 bases, J lost 6 bases, and 12 bases lay in between. The DNA for the CDR3 is TGTGCCACCAGTGTAGGGCAGGGCGATGGCTACACCTTC. This encodes CATSVGQGDGYTF.

This chain joins TRBV28 and TRBJ1-1; D uncertain. The CDR3 covers 15 residues. Germline V lookup: CDR1 MDHEN, CDR2 SYDVKM. V was trimmed by 7 bases and J by 0 bases, leaving 15 bases between them. CDR3 in amino acids: CASNTIRSMNTEAFF. The CDR3 nucleotides read TGTGCCAGCAATACGATCAGGTCAATGAACACTGAAGCTTTCTTT. Full variable domain (outside the CDR3, taken from reference TRBV28 and TRBJ1-1): DVKVTQSSRYLVKRTGEKVFLECVQDMDHENMFWYRQDPGLGLRLIYFSYDVKMKEKGDIPEGYSVSREKKERFSLILESASTNQTSMYLCASNTIRSMNTEAFFGQGTRLTVV.

The J gene is TRBJ2-3, the V gene TRBV7-3, with 8 bases fitting TRBD2. J was trimmed by 4 bases and V by 2 bases; bases with no gene match: 2. Germline assignment: CDR1 SGHTA and CDR2 FQGTGA. The CDR3 has 14 amino acids. The CDR3 loop is CASSLAGGADTQYF. Written as DNA, the CDR3 is TGTGCCAGCAGCTTAGCCGGGGGGGCAGATACGCAGTATTTT.